A few counts support the clone carrying this T cell receptor (beta chain). What it binds is not known. Library construction for TCR beta used iRepertoire HTBI primers and Arm-PCR of CDR3 regions. TCRdb reprocessed the multiplex PCR reads via MiXCR and lists one record per CDR3 protein. The table records roughly 500,000 distinct CDR3 sequences, 20% to 25% of them present only once. Time point meaning: persistent/refractory GD, antithyroid drugs over 5 years with positive TRAb. With RNA extracted from PBMCs as input, the TCR library was made. The data belong to a study of regulatory T cells in long-lasting Graves disease. General study points: Preferential use of TRBV28, TRBJ1-2 and TRBJ2-5 was seen in persistent disease.

The CDR3 runs 14 residues. V was pared by 0 bases and J by 1 base, with 9 bases between. In germline, CDR1 is DFQATT, CDR2 SNEGSKA (reference sequence). The TCR sequence derives from a female donor with Graves disease. The sample consisted of peripheral blood mononuclear cells (PBMCs), taken when the disease was refractory, from a patient treated with antithyroid drugs. The chain carries TRBV20-1 and TRBJ1-1; no definite D call. The CDR3 is CSARDLAGNTEAFF. For the CDR3, the DNA is TGCAGTGCTAGAGACTTGGCGGGGAACACTGAAGCTTTCTTT.